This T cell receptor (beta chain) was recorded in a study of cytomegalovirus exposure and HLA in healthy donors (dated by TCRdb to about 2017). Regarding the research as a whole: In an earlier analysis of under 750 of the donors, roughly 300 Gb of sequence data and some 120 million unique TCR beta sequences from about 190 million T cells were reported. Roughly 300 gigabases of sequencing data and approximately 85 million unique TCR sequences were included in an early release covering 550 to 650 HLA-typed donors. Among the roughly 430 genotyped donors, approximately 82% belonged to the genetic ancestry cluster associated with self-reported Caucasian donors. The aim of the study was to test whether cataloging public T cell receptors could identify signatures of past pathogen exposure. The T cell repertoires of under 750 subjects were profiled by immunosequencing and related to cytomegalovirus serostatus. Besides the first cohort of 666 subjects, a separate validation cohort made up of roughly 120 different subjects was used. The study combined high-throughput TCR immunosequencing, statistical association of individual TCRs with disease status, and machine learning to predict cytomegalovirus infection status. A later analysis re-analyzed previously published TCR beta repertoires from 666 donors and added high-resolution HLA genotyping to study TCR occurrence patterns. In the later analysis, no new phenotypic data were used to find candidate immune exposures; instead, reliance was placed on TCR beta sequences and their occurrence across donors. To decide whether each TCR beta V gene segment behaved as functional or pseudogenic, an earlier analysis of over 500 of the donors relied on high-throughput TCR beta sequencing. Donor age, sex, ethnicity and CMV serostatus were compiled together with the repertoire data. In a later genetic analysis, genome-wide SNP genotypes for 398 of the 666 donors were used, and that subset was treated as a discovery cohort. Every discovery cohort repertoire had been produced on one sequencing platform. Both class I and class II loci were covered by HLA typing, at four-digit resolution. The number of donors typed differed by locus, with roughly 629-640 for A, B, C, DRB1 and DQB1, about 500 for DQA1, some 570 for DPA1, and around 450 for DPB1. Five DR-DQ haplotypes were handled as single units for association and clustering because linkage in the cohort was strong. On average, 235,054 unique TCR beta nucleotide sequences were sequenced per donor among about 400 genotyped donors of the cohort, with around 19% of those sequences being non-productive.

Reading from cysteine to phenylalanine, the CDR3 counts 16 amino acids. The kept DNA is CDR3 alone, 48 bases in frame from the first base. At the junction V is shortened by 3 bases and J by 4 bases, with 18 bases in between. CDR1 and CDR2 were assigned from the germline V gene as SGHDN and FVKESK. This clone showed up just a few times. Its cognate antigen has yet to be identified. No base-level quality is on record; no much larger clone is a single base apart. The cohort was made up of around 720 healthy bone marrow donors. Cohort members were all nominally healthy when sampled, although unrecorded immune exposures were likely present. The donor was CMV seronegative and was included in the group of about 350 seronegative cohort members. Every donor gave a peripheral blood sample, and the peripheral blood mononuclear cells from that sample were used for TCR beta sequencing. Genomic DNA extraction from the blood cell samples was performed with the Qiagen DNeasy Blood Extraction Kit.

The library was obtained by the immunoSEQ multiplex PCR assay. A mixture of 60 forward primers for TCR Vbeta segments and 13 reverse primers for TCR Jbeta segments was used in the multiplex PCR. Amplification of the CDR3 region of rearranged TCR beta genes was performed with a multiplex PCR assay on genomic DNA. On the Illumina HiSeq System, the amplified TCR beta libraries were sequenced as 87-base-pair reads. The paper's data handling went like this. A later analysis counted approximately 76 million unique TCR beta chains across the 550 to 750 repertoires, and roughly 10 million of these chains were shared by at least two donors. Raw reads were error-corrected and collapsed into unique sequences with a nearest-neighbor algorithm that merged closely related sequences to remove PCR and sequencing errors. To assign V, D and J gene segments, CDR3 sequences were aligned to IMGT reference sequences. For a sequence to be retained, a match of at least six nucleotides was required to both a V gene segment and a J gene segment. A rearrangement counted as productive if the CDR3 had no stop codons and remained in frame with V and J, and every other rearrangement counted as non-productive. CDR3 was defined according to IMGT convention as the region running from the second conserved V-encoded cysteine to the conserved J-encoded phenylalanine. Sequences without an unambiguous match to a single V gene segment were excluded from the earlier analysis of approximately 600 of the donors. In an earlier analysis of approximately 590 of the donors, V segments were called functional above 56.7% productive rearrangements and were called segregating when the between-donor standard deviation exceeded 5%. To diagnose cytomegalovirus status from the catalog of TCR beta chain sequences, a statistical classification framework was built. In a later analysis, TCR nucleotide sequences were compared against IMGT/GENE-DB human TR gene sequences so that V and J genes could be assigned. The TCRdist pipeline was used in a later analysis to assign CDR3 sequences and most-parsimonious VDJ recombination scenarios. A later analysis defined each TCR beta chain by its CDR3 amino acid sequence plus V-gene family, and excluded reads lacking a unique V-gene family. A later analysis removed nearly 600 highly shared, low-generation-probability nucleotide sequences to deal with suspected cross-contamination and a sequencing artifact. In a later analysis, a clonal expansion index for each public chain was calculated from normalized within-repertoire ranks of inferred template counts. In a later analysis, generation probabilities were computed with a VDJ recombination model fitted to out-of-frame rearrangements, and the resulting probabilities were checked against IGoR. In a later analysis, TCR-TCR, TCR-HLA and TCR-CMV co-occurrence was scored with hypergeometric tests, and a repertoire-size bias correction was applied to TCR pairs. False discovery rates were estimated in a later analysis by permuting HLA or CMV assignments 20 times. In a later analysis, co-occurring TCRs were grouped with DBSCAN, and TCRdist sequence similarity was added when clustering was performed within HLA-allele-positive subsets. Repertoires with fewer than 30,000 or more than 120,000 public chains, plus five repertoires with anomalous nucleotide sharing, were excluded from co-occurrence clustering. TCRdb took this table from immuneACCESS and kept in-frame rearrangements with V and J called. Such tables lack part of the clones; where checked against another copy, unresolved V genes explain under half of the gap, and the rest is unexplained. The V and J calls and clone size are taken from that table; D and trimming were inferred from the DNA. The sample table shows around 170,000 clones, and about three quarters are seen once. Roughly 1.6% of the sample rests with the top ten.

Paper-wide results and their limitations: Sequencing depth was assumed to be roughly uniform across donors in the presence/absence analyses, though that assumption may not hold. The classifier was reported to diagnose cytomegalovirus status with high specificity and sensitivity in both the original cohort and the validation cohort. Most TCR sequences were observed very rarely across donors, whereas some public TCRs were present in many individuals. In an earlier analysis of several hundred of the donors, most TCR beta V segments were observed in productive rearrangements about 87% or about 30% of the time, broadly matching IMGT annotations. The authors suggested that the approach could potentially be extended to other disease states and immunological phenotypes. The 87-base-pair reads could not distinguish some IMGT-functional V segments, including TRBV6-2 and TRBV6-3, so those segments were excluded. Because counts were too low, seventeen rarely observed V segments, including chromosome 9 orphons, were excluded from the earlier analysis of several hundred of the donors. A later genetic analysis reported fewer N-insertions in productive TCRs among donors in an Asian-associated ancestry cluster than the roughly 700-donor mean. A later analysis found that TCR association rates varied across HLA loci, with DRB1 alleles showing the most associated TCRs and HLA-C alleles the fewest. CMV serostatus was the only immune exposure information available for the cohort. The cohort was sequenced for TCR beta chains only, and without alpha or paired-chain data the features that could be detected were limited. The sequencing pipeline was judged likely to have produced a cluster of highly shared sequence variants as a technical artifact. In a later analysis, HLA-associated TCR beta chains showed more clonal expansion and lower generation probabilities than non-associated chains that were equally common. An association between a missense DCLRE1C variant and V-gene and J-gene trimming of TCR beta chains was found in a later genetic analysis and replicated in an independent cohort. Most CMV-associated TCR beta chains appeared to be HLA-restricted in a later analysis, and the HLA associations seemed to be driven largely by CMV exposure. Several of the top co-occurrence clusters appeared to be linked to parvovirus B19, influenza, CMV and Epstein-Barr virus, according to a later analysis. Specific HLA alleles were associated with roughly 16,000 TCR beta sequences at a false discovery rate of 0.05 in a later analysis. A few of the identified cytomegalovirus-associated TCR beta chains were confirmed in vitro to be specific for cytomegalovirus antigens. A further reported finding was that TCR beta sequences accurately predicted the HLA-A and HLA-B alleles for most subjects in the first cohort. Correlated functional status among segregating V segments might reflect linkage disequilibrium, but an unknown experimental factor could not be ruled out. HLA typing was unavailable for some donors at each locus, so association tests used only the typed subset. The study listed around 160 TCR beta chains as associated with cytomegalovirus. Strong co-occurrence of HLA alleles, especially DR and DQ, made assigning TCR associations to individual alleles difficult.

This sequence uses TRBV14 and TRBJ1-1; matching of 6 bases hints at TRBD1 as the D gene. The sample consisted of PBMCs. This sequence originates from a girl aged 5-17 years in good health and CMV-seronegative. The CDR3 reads CASSQGLGASGTEAFF. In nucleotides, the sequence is TGTGCCAGCAGCCAGGGTCTGGGGGCTTCGGGCACTGAAGCTTTCTTT.